This T cell receptor (beta chain) was retrieved from a study of T cell repertoires in cytomegalovirus infection. TCRdb used MiXCR to reprocess the reads, holding one entry per CDR3 protein. This sample carries 400,000 to 600,000 distinct CDR3 sequences, about two fifths of them seen once, and the ten largest clones take 43%. Worth noting for this clonotype: Its antigen is as yet unknown.

General study findings and limits: Cumulative public TCR beta family frequency identified CMV carriers with the relevant HLA.

The receptor was isolated from a human donor in good health (CMV status not recorded). Some clones in this sample may be carry-over from other donors' samples. The sequencing here drew on cultured PBMCs, taken from culture after CMV antigen stimulation.

The CDR3 DNA follows: TGTGCCAGCAGTGGGGAAACAGGGGCCGGGGAGCTGTTTTTT. Translating gives CASSGETGAGELFF. The gene calls are TRBV2 and TRBJ2-2; TRBD1 matches at 7 bases. J gave up 6 bases and V 4 bases, and 5 bases lay outside the gene matches. Germline V lookup: CDR1 SNHLY, CDR2 FYNNEI. This CDR3 has 14 amino acids.